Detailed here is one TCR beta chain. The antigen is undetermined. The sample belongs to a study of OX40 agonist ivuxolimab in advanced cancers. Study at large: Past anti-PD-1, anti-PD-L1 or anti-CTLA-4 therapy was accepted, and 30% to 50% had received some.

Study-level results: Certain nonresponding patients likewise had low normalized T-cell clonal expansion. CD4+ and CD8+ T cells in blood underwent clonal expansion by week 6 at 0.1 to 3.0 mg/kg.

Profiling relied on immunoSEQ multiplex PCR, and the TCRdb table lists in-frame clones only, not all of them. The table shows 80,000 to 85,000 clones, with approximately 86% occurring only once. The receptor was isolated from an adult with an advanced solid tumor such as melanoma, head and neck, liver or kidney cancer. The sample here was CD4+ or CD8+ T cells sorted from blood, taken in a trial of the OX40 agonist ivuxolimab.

The CDR3 sequence: CASRKEGRSSYEQYF. For the CDR3, the DNA is TGTGCCAGCCGAAAGGAGGGGAGGAGCTCCTACGAGCAGTACTTC. This rearrangement joins TRBV2 to TRBJ2-7; weak D call: TRBD2 (6 bases). CDR1 and CDR2 (germline): SNHLY, FYNNEI. The V and J ends lost 8 bases and 0 bases respectively, with 17 bases between them. This CDR3 has 15 residues.